Given below is one T cell receptor beta chain in context. Original data processing: Amplification of reference gene primers provided the estimated nucleated cell counts. Here immunoSEQ multiplex PCR was the method, and the copy in TCRdb shows in-frame clones only, minus some. D and trimming were read from the DNA, whereas the V and J calls and clone size are those reported in that table. In the table there are around 390,000 clones, more than 75% of which are singletons. This entry belongs to a study of blood T cell repertoires in COVID-19. The overall study: The United States, Italy and Spain supplied acute and convalescent COVID-19 samples.

Participants' reported clinical history set cohort assignment. Two consecutive negative NP/OP PCR tests, clearance, or resolved symptoms defined Cohort 3 recovery. The germline CDR1 and CDR2 sequences are LGHDT and YNNKEL (reference sequence). V shed 4 bases, J shed 1 base, and the junction held 8 bases outside the gene matches. CDR3 size: 16 residues. The chain is built from TRBV3-1 (or the pseudogene TRBV3-2) and TRBJ2-3, with TRBD1 matching over 7 bases. The receptor's source is a woman in her 50s who had recovered from COVID-19. The sample was PBMCs or T cells enriched from blood (not recorded which). CDR3 sequence reads: CASSRTPGTGTDTQYF. The CDR3 coding sequence is TGTGCCAGCAGCCGGACACCTGGGACAGGCACAGATACGCAGTATTTT.